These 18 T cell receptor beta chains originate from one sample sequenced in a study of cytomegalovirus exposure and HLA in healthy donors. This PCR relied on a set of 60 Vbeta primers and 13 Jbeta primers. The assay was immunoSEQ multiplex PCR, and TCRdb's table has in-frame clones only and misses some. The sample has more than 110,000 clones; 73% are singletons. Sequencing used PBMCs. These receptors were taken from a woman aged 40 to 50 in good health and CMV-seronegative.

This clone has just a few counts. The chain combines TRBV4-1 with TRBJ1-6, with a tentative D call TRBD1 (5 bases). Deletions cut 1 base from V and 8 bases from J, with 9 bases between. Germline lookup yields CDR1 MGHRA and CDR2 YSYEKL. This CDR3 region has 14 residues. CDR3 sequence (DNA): TGCGCCAGCAGCCAAGGAGGGGAGGATTCACCCCTCCACTTT. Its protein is CASSQGGEDSPLHF.

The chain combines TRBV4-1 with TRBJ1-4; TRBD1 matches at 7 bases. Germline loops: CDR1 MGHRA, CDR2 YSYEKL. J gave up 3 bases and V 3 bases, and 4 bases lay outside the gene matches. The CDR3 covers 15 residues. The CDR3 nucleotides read TGCGCCAGCAGCCAGAGGGGGCTTGCTAATGAAAAACTGTTTTTT. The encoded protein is CASSQRGLANEKLFF.

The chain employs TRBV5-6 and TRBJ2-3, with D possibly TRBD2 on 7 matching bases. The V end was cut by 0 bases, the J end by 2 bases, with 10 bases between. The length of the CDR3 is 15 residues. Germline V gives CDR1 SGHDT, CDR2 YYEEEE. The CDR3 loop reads CASSLAGGATDTQYF. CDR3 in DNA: TGTGCCAGCAGCTTGGCGGGGGGCGCCACAGATACGCAGTATTTT.

In DNA, the CDR3 is TGCGCCAGCAGCTTGACCGGGACAGGGGTCGACGAGCAGTACTTC. Its protein product is CASSLTGTGVDEQYF. The rearrangement uses TRBV5-1 and TRBJ2-7; 10 nucleotides match TRBD1. The V and J ends lost 1 base and 5 bases, in that order; junction bases with no gene match: 6. From germline, CDR1 is SGHRS and CDR2 YFSETQ. The CDR3 runs to 15 residues.

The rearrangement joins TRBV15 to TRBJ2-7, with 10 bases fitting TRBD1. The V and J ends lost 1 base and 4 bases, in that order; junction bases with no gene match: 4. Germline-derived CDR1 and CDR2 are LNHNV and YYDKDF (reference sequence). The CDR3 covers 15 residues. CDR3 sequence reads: CATSRGGTGAYEQYV. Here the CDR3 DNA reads TGTGCCACCAGCAGAGGCGGGACAGGGGCGTACGAGCAGTACGTC.

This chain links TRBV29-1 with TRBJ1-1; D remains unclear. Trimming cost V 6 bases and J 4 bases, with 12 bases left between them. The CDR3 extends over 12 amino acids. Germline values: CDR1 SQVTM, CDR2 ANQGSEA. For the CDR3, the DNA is TGCAGCGTGACCGACGGAGGCACTGAAGCTTTCTTT. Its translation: CSVTDGGTEAFF.

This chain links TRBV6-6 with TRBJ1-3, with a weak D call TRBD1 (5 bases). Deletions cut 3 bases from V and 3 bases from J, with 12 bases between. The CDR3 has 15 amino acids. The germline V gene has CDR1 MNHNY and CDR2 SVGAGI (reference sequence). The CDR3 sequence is CASSYGQGRGNTIYF. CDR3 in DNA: TGTGCCAGCAGTTATGGGCAGGGTCGTGGAAACACCATATATTTT.

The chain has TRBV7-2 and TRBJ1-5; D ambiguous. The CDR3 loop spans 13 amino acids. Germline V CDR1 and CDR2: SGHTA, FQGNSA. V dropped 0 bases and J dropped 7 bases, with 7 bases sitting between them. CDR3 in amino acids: CASSLAIRQPQHF. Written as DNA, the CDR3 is TGTGCCAGCAGCTTAGCTATTAGACAGCCCCAGCATTTT.

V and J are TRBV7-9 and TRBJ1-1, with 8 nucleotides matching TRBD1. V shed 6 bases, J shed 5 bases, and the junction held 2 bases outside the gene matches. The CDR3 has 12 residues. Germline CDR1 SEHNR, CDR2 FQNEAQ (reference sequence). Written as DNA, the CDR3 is TGTGCCAGCAGTACAGGGGGTACTGAAGCTTTCTTT. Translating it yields CASSTGGTEAFF.

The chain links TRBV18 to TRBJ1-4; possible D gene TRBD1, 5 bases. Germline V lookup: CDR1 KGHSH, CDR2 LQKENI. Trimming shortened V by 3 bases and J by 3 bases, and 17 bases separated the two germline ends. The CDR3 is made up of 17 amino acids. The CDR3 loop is CASSPLVGRGANEKLFF. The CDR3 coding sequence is TGTGCCAGCTCACCCCTCGTCGGAAGGGGTGCTAATGAAAAACTGTTTTTT.

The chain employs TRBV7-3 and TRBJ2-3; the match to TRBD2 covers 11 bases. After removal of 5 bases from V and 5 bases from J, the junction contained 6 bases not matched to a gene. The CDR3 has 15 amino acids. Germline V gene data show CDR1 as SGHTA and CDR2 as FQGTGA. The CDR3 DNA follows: TGTGCCAGCAGCACTAGCGGGGGCGTAGGAGATACGCAGTATTTT. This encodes CASSTSGGVGDTQYF.

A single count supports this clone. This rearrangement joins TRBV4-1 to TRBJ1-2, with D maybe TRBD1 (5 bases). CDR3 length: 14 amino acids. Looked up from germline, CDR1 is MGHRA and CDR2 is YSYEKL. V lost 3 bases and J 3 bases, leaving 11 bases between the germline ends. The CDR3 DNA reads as TGCGCCAGCAGCCATGGGGGGGGAGACTATGGCTACACCTTC. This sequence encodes CASSHGGGDYGYTF.

CDR3 loop: CASSQDVSGISYEQYF. CDR3 bases: TGCGCCAGCAGCCAAGATGTGTCAGGGATCTCCTACGAGCAGTACTTC. This rearrangement joins TRBV4-1 to TRBJ2-7, with D perhaps TRBD1 (5 bases). V lost 0 bases to trimming and J lost 0 bases, with 12 bases between them. CDR1 is MGHRA and CDR2 is YSYEKL in the germline V gene. CDR3 length equals 16 residues.

CDR3 DNA: TGCGCCAGCAGCCTGCTCGGGGGGGGCGGCTACACCTTC. It translates to CASSLLGGGGYTF. The chain couples TRBV4-3 to TRBJ1-2, with D possibly being TRBD1 (6 bases). This CDR3 has 13 amino acids. The V and J ends lost 4 bases and 8 bases respectively, with 14 bases between them. Per germline, CDR1 LGHNA and CDR2 YSLEER.

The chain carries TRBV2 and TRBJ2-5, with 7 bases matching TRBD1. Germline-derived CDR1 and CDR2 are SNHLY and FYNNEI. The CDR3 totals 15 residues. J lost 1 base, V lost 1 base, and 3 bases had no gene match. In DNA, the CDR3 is TGTGCCAGCAGTGAAGTAGGGACAGCCCAAGAGACCCAGTACTTC. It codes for CASSEVGTAQETQYF. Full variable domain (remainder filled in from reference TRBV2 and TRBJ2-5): EPEVTQTPSHQVTQMGQEVILRCVPISNHLYFYWYRQILGQKVEFLVSFYNNEISEKSEIFDDQFSVERPDGSNFTLKIRSTKLEDSAMYFCASSEVGTAQETQYFGPGTRLLVL.

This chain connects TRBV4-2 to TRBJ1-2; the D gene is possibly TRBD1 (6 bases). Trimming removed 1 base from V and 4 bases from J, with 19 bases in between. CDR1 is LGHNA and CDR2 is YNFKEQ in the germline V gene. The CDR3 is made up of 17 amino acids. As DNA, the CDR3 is TGTGCCAGCAGCCAAGTCGACCGGACAGCCGAACGCTATGGCTACACCTTC. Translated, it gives CASSQVDRTAERYGYTF.

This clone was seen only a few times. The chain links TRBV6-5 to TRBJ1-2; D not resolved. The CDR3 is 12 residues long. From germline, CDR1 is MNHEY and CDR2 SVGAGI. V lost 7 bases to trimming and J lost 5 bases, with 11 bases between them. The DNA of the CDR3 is TGTGCCAGCACCACCGGGTGGTATGGCTACACCTTC. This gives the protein CASTTGWYGYTF.

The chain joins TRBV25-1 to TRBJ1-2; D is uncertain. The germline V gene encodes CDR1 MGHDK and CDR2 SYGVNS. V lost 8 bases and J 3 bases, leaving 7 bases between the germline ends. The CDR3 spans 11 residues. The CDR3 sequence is CASARDYGYTF. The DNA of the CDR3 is TGTGCCAGCGCTCGCGACTATGGCTACACCTTC.